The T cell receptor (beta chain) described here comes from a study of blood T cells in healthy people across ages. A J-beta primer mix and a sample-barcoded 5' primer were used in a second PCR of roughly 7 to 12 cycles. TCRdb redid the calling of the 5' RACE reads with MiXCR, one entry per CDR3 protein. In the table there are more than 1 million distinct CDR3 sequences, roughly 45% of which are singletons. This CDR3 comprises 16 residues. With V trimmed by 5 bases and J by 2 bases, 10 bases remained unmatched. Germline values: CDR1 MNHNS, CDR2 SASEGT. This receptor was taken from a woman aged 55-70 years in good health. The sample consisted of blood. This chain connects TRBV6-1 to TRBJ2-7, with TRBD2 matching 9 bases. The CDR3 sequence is CASSPRGSGGTYEQYF. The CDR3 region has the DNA TGTGCCAGCAGTCCTCGGGGTAGCGGGGGTACCTACGAGCAGTACTTC.